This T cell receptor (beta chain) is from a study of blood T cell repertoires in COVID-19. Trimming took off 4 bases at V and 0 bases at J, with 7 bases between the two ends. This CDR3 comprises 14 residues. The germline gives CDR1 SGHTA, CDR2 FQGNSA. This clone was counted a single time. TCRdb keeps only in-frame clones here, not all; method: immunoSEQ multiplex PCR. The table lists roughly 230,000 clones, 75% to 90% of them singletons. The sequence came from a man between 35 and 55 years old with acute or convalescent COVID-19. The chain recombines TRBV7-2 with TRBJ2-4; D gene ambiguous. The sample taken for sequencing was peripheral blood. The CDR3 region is CASSYEVAKNIQYF. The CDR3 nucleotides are TGTGCCAGCAGCTACGAGGTAGCCAAAAACATTCAGTACTTC.